This T cell receptor (beta chain) was retrieved from a study of Graves' ophthalmopathy and Graves' hyperthyroidism. RNA transcripts served as template for amplifying TCR beta CDR3 sequences. Following a first-round RT-PCR that used HTBI primers, a second-round multiplex PCR was carried out. TCRdb re-called the multiplex PCR reads with MiXCR, one entry per CDR3 protein. This table holds under 200,000 distinct CDR3 sequences, roughly two fifths found once. This clonotype was seen many times. Trimming stripped 5 bases from V and 2 bases from J, with 13 bases between. This CDR3 is built from 14 residues. CDR1 and CDR2 from the germline V gene are DFQATT and SNEGSKA (reference sequence).

The sample was peripheral blood. The J gene is TRBJ1-5, the V gene TRBV20-1, with D possibly matching TRBD1 (5 bases). The sequence came from a woman between 40 and 55 years old with Graves' ophthalmopathy. The DNA of the CDR3 is TGCAGTGCTGGGGGGGTAGGAGGCAATCAGCCCCAGCATTTT. Translation gives CSAGGVGGNQPQHF.